This T cell receptor (beta chain) is drawn from a study of cytomegalovirus exposure and HLA in healthy donors. Study outcomes and limitations: The authors judged a highly shared variant cluster likely a sequencing artifact.

With respect to this clone: Its antigen is currently unknown.

Healthy bone marrow donors made up the donor group. This PCR relied on a set of 60 Vbeta primers and 13 Jbeta primers. Some clones are missing from TCRdb's copy, which holds only in-frame ones; the method was immunoSEQ multiplex PCR. Of 200,000 or so clones in the sample, roughly four fifths are singletons; the top ten hold around 0.2%. Per the germline V gene, CDR1 is LNHDA and CDR2 is SQIVND (reference sequence). The V end lost 3 bases, the J end lost 2 bases, and 9 bases lay between the germline ends. The CDR3 totals 14 residues. The chain carries TRBV19 and TRBJ2-3, with D tentatively TRBD1 (6 bases). The sample taken for sequencing was PBMCs. The receptor comes from a girl aged 2 to 9 in good health and CMV-seronegative. The CDR3 reads CASSIGTHTDTQYF. The DNA for the CDR3 is TGTGCCAGTAGTATCGGGACACACACAGATACGCAGTATTTT.